The 16 T cell receptor beta chains below were found in one sample sequenced in a study of OX40 agonist ivuxolimab in advanced cancers. Receptor libraries were prepared by the immunoSEQ multiplex PCR assay. TCRdb took this table from immuneACCESS and kept in-frame rearrangements with V and J called. Such tables lack part of the clones; where checked against another copy, unresolved V genes explain under half of the gap, and the rest is unexplained. The sample table lists 41,000 or so clones, around 87% of them with a count of one. Together, the top ten hold more than 3% of the sample. Specimen: CD4+ or CD8+ T cells sorted from blood, collected in a trial of the OX40 agonist ivuxolimab. These receptor sequences come from an adult with an advanced solid tumor such as melanoma, head and neck, liver or kidney cancer.

The V and J genes are TRBV19 and TRBJ1-5; the D gene is possibly TRBD1 (5 bases). The CDR3 loop spans 15 amino acids. Trimming removed 6 bases from V and 2 bases from J, with 14 bases in between. Per the germline V gene, CDR1 is LNHDA and CDR2 is SQIVND (reference sequence). CDR3 coding DNA: TGTGCCAGTAGAGCTCGGGGGGATCGCAATCAGCCCCAGCATTTT. This codes for CASRARGDRNQPQHF.

The chain employs TRBV11-2 and TRBJ2-5; 8 bases line up with TRBD2. The CDR3 has 17 residues. CDR1 SGHAT and CDR2 FQNNGV come from the germline V gene. V lost 4 bases, J lost 2 bases, and 12 bases stayed unmatched. The CDR3 loop reads CASSSLGGAGVQETQYF. CDR3 in DNA: TGTGCCAGCAGCTCTTTAGGGGGAGCGGGAGTTCAAGAGACCCAGTACTTC.

The chain joins TRBV6-6 to TRBJ1-1; D is unclear. The germline V and J ends were trimmed by 7 bases and 1 base, with 4 bases remaining between them. The CDR3 is 11 residues long. Germline V lookup: CDR1 MNHNY, CDR2 SVGAGI (reference sequence). The CDR3 here is CASNRNTEAFF. The DNA of the CDR3 is TGTGCCAGCAACCGGAACACTGAAGCTTTCTTT.

The chain couples TRBV4-1 to TRBJ2-3; D may correspond to TRBD1 or TRBD2 (5 bases each). The length of the CDR3 is 15 residues. V lost 8 bases, J lost 7 bases, and 22 bases lay in between. Germline lookup yields CDR1 MGHRA and CDR2 YSYEKL. CDR3 amino acids: CASQVGSGGANTQYF. The CDR3 DNA reads as TGCGCCAGCCAAGTGGGAAGTGGGGGAGCGAATACGCAGTATTTT.

This clone has a single count. The chain uses TRBV28 and TRBJ2-6; 8 bases fit TRBD2. Trimming took 7 bases from V and 0 from J; bases not matched to a gene: 5. The CDR3 length is 16 residues. Germline assignment: CDR1 MDHEN and CDR2 SYDVKM. Here the CDR3 reads CASTITSGSGANVLTF. CDR3 nucleotides: TGTGCCAGCACAATTACTAGCGGCTCTGGGGCCAACGTCCTGACTTTC.

This clone is a singleton in its sample. The gene calls are TRBV6-5 and TRBJ1-1; D gene ambiguous. Germline V gene data show CDR1 as MNHEY and CDR2 as SVGAGI. The CDR3 extends over 13 amino acids. V was cut by 7 bases and J by 1 base, with 10 bases left in between. The CDR3 DNA reads TGTGCCAGCACCCGCTTCGGGAACACTGAAGCTTTCTTT. Translation gives CASTRFGNTEAFF.

V is TRBV19 and J is TRBJ1-2, with no clear D. Germline lookup yields CDR1 LNHDA and CDR2 SQIVND (reference sequence). CDR3 size: 14 residues. Trimming left V 7 bases short and J 3 bases short, with 15 bases between. CDR3 sequence reads: CASNEGRTYYGYTF. CDR3 nucleotide sequence: TGTGCCAGTAACGAGGGTCGGACTTACTATGGCTACACCTTC.

The rearrangement uses TRBV7-2 and TRBJ2-1; 12 bases agree with TRBD2. CDR1 and CDR2 (germline): SGHTA, FQGNSA. The J segment lost 10 bases and the V segment lost 5 bases, leaving 9 bases of the junction unmatched. The CDR3 has 15 amino acids. The DNA of the CDR3 is TGTGCCAGCAGCCCCGCGGGACTAGCGGGTAGGGAGCAGTTCTTC. Protein product: CASSPAGLAGREQFF.

This chain connects TRBV15 to TRBJ2-5; 11 bases align to TRBD1. Losses at the gene ends were 1 base for V and 7 bases for J; bases not matched to a gene: 8. Germline lookup yields CDR1 LNHNV and CDR2 YYDKDF (reference sequence). The CDR3 runs to 16 residues. For the CDR3, the DNA is TGTGCCACCAGCAGAGTGGGGCGCGGGACAGGGGGGACCCAGTACTTC. Its protein is CATSRVGRGTGGTQYF.

By sample share, this clone is medium-sized. The rearrangement uses TRBV18 and TRBJ1-5, with a possible D match to TRBD1 (6 bases). This CDR3 is built from 18 residues. Germline CDR1 KGHSH, CDR2 LQKENI. V dropped 4 bases and J dropped 0 bases, with 19 bases sitting between them. The CDR3 is CASSQTGYFWNSNQPQHF. Here the CDR3 DNA reads TGTGCCAGCTCACAAACAGGGTACTTCTGGAATAGCAATCAGCCCCAGCATTTT.

The rearrangement links TRBV29-1 to TRBJ1-3; no definite D call. The germline V and J ends were trimmed by 4 bases and 4 bases, with 11 bases remaining between them. The CDR3 length is 13 residues. CDR1 SQVTM and CDR2 ANQGSEA come from the germline V gene. CDR3 region: CSVGGGPGNTIYF. DNA for the CDR3: TGCAGCGTTGGGGGAGGACCGGGAAACACCATATATTTT.

A word on this clone: One end of the junction varies from germline; a read error may be responsible. V usage is TRBV6-1 and J usage is TRBJ2-1, with TRBD2 matching over 13 bases. Germline assignment: CDR1 MNHNS and CDR2 SASEGT. The CDR3 is 19 residues long. This CDR3 reads CASIEPGLAGIGSYNEQFF. The CDR3 nucleotides are TGTGCCAGCATTGAACCGGGACTAGCGGGAATCGGGTCCTACAATGAGCAGTTCTTC.

This clone was seen a handful of times. The V gene is TRBV6-1, the J gene TRBJ1-5; 8 bases fit TRBD1. Trimming at V came to 7 bases and at J to 5 bases, leaving 7 bases not matched to a gene. The CDR3 has 14 residues. The germline gives CDR1 MNHNS, CDR2 SASEGT. The CDR3 is CASILQGADQPQHF. The DNA for the CDR3 is TGTGCCAGCATCCTCCAGGGGGCAGATCAGCCCCAGCATTTT.

V gene TRBV28 combines with J gene TRBJ1-5, with TRBD1 matching over 8 bases. The V and J ends lost 5 bases and 5 bases, in that order; junction bases with no gene match: 5. The germline gives CDR1 MDHEN, CDR2 SYDVKM. The CDR3 runs to 14 residues. CDR3 in amino acids: CASSLRDRYQPQHF. The DNA of the CDR3 is TGTGCCAGCAGTCTCCGGGACAGGTATCAGCCCCAGCATTTT.

The chain couples TRBV28 to TRBJ1-5; 9 nucleotides match TRBD1. Germline trimming cut 6 bases from V and 0 bases from J; bases unmatched to any gene: 12. Germline V lookup: CDR1 MDHEN, CDR2 SYDVKM. The CDR3 length is 18 residues. CDR3: CASSFPGQGRYSNQPQHF. The CDR3 DNA reads as TGTGCCAGCAGCTTCCCGGGACAGGGAAGGTATAGCAATCAGCCCCAGCATTTT. The full variable domain, its missing parts supplied by reference TRBV28 and TRBJ1-5, is DVKVTQSSRYLVKRTGEKVFLECVQDMDHENMFWYRQDPGLGLRLIYFSYDVKMKEKGDIPEGYSVSREKKERFSLILESASTNQTSMYLCASSFPGQGRYSNQPQHFGDGTRLSIL.

The chain is built from TRBV18 and TRBJ2-7; 7 positions agree with TRBD1. The CDR3 is 14 residues long. Germline CDR1 is KGHSH and CDR2 is LQKENI. J was trimmed by 7 bases and V by 4 bases; bases with no gene match: 10. CDR3 nucleotides: TGTGCCAGCTCACTACTGACAGGGCTTGGTGAGCAGTACTTC. Its translation: CASSLLTGLGEQYF.